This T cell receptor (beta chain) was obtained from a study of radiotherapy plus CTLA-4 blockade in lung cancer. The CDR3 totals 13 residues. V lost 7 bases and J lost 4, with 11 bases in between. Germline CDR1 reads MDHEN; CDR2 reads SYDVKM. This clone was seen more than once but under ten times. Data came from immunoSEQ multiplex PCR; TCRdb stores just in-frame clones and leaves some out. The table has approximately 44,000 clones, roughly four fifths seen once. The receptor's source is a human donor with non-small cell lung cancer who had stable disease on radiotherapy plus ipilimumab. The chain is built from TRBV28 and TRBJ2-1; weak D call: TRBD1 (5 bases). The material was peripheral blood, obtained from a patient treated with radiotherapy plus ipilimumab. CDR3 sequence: CASTADIYNEQFF. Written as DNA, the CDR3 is TGTGCCAGCACTGCGGACATATACAATGAGCAGTTCTTC.